The 8 T cell receptor beta chains below come from one sample, sequenced in a study of T cell repertoires and Cas9 in healthy adults. Generated by immunoSEQ multiplex PCR, the TCRdb table keeps only in-frame clones and is missing some. This sample has about 15,000 clones, with roughly nine tenths found just once. Sequenced: Tregs (CD4+, CD25+, CD127-, CD137-, CD154-) from PBMCs; culture status not recorded. The source is a human donor in good health.

This rearrangement joins TRBV18 to TRBJ2-5; D is perhaps TRBD1 (6 bases). Germline-derived CDR1 and CDR2 are KGHSH and LQKENI. The CDR3 covers 15 residues. V shed 6 bases and J shed 0 bases, with 14 bases lying between them. The CDR3 is CASSPLGAHQETQYF. DNA of the CDR3: TGTGCCAGCTCCCCCTTGGGGGCACACCAAGAGACCCAGTACTTC.

The chain employs TRBV19 and TRBJ2-1, with D perhaps TRBD2 (6 bases). The CDR3 totals 15 residues. From germline, CDR1 is LNHDA and CDR2 SQIVND (reference sequence). Trimming removed 4 bases from V and 4 bases from J, with 14 bases in between. This chain's CDR3 is CASSTSGTVYNEQFF. The DNA for the CDR3 is TGTGCCAGTAGTACCTCCGGGACTGTGTACAATGAGCAGTTCTTC.

The gene calls are TRBV7-2 and TRBJ2-7; TRBD2 is a possible D gene (6 bases). CDR1 and CDR2 (germline): SGHTA, FQGNSA. Trimming removed 3 bases at V and 6 bases at J, with 18 bases between. The CDR3 spans 15 residues. Here the CDR3 reads CASSFAGTNLLEQYF. For the CDR3, the DNA is TGTGCCAGCAGCTTTGCGGGGACCAACCTTCTCGAGCAGTACTTC.

In its sample, this clone was seen a few times. The chain joins TRBV5-4 to TRBJ1-1; D unclear. V was cut by 1 base and J by 1 base, with 11 bases left in between. This CDR3 comprises 15 residues. Germline V gene sequence: CDR1 SGHNT, CDR2 YYREEE (reference sequence). CDR3 sequence (DNA): TGTGCCAGCAGCTTGTTCCTGAACAGGAACACTGAAGCTTTCTTT. It is translated as CASSLFLNRNTEAFF.

This rearrangement joins TRBV5-1 to TRBJ2-7; D gene unclear. The germline V gene has CDR1 SGHRS and CDR2 YFSETQ. The ends were cut back, 5 bases at V and 3 bases at J, with 18 bases in the middle. CDR3 length: 15 amino acids. CDR3 DNA: TGCGCCAGCAGTGTTGGGGTGGGCGGAAGCTACGAGCAGTACTTC. This encodes CASSVGVGGSYEQYF. The variable domain in full, with the rest retrieved from reference TRBV5-1 and TRBJ2-7, is KAGVTQTPRYLIKTRGQQVTLSCSPISGHRSVSWYQQTPGQGLQFLFEYFSETQRNKGNFPGRFSGRQFSNSRSEMNVSTLELGDSALYLCASSVGVGGSYEQYFGPGTRLTVT.

The genes are TRBV29-1 and TRBJ1-2; D remains ambiguous. The CDR3 sequence is 12 residues long. The V end was cut by 3 bases, the J end by 2 bases, with 7 bases between. Germline CDR1 SQVTM, CDR2 ANQGSEA. DNA for the CDR3: TGCAGCGTTGAGTCCGTAAACTATGGCTACACCTTC. This codes for CSVESVNYGYTF.

This sequence joins TRBV5-4 and TRBJ1-6, with 8 bases fitting TRBD1. Germline V gene lookup returns CDR1 SGHNT and CDR2 YYREEE (reference sequence). The trim removed 0 bases at V and 16 bases at J, leaving 9 bases unmatched. This CDR3 spans 14 amino acids. The CDR3: CASSLGQGATLLHF. The CDR3 DNA sequence: TGTGCCAGCAGCTTGGGGCAGGGGGCCACCCTTCTCCACTTT.

The count of this clone is one. V gene TRBV6-1 combines with J gene TRBJ1-6, with 9 bases lining up with TRBD1. The ends lost 7 bases at V and 9 bases at J; junction bases unmatched: 7. Looked up from germline, CDR1 is MNHNS and CDR2 is SASEGT. This CDR3 region has 14 residues. This CDR3 reads CASIDRGMSSPLHF. CDR3 nucleotides: TGTGCCAGCATTGACAGGGGGATGAGTTCACCCCTCCACTTT.